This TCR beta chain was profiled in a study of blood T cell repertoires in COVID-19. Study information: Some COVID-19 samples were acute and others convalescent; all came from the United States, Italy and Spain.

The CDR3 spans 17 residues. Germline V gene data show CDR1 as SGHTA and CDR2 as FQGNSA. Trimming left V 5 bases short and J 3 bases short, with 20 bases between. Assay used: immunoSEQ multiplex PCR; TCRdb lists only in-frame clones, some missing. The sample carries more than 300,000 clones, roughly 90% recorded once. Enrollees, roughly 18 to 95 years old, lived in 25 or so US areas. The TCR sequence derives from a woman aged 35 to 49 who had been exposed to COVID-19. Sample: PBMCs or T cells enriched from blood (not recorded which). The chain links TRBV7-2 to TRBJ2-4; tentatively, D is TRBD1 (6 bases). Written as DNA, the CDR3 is TGTGCCAGCAGCCAGCCCACAGGGCCTTTTGGCAAAAACATTCAGTACTTC. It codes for CASSQPTGPFGKNIQYF.